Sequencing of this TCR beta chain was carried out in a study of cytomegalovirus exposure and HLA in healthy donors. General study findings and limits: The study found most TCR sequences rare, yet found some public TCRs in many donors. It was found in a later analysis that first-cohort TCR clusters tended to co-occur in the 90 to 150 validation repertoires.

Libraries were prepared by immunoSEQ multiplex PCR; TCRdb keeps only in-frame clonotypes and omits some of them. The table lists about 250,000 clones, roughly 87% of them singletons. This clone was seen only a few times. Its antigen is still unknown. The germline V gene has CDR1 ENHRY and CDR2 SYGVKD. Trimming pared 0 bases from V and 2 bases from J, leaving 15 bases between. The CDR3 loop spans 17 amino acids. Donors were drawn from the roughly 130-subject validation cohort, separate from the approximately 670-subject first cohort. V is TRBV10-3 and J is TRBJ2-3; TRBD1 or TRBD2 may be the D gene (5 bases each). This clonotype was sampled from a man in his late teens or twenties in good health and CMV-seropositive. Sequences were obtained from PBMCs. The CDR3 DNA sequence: TGTGCCATCAGTGAGTCGCGCGGCAGGGACCCCACAGATACGCAGTATTTT. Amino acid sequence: CAISESRGRDPTDTQYF.